These 20 T cell receptor beta chains came from one sample sequenced in a study of blood T cell repertoires in COVID-19. Libraries were prepared by immunoSEQ multiplex PCR; TCRdb keeps only in-frame clonotypes and omits some of them. The data show about 440,000 clones, around 89% seen once. The material sequenced was peripheral blood. The receptors were gathered from a woman younger than 45 with acute or convalescent COVID-19.

This clone was detected only a few times. This rearrangement joins TRBV21-1 to TRBJ2-7; TRBD2 is the table's D call and was not checked against the DNA. TRBV21-1 counts as a pseudogene. The CDR3 length is 17 residues. CDR3 loop: CASTRRGGRLISYEQYF. The CDR3 DNA is TGTGCCAGCACCAGAAGGGGGGGACGGCTTATCTCCTACGAGCAGTACTTC.

This sequence joins TRBV5-1 and TRBJ2-5; TRBD1 matches at 9 bases. The trim removed 1 base at V and 5 bases at J, leaving 9 bases unmatched. This CDR3 contains 16 residues. Germline V gives CDR1 SGHRS, CDR2 YFSETQ. CDR3 DNA sequence: TGCGCCAGCAGCTTGTTGTGGACAGGGGTCGGGGAGACCCAGTACTTC. Protein: CASSLLWTGVGETQYF.

This chain uses TRBV27 with TRBJ2-4; the D gene is possibly TRBD1 (5 bases). The CDR3 has 16 amino acids. Germline V gene data show CDR1 as MNHEY and CDR2 as SMNVEV (reference sequence). V lost 0 bases and J 0 bases, leaving 9 bases between the germline ends. CDR3 nucleotide sequence: TGTGCCAGCAGTTTATCCACAGGCGTAGCCAAAAACATTCAGTACTTC. This codes for CASSLSTGVAKNIQYF.

This rearrangement joins TRBV4-1 to TRBJ2-1; 16 bases are shared with TRBD2. With 3 bases clipped from V and 1 base from J, the junction kept 9 bases outside the gene matches. The germline V gene encodes CDR1 MGHRA and CDR2 YSYEKL. There are 20 residues in the CDR3. The CDR3 DNA follows: TGCGCCAGCAGCCATCTGGGACTAGCGGGGGGGTCATCGTCCTACAATGAGCAGTTCTTC. Translation gives CASSHLGLAGGSSSYNEQFF.

The chain carries TRBV11-2 and TRBJ2-5, with D possibly being TRBD1 (6 bases). Trimming took off 6 bases at V and 2 bases at J, with 10 bases between the two ends. The CDR3 has 13 amino acids. Germline CDR1 and CDR2: SGHAT and FQNNGV. The CDR3 DNA is TGTGCCAGCAGTCGCGGACAGCAAGAGACCCAGTACTTC. It specifies CASSRGQQETQYF. Variable domain in full (rest from reference TRBV11-2 and TRBJ2-5): EAGVAQSPRYKIIEKRQSVAFWCNPISGHATLYWYQQILGQGPKLLIQFQNNGVVDDSQLPKDRFSAERLKGVDSTLKIQPAKLEDSAVYLCASSRGQQETQYFGPGTRLLVL.

The chain joins TRBV11-2 to TRBJ2-7; TRBD1 is a possible D gene (6 bases). Germline V lookup: CDR1 SGHAT, CDR2 FQNNGV. Between the trimmed V and J ends, which lost 0 bases and 4 bases, there was a span of 16 bases. The CDR3 sequence is 16 residues long. CDR3 residues: CASSLDIWGHDYEQYF. Here the CDR3 DNA reads TGTGCCAGCAGCTTAGATATATGGGGACACGATTACGAGCAGTACTTC.

This clone showed up just once. The chain has TRBV28 and TRBJ1-2; TRBD1 aligns across 10 bases. Per germline, CDR1 MDHEN and CDR2 SYDVKM. The CDR3 spans 17 residues. V was pared by 1 base and J by 5 bases, with 10 bases of the junction left unmatched. The CDR3 sequence is CASSLSHLGTGAYGYTF. In DNA form, the CDR3 reads TGTGCCAGCAGTTTATCCCACCTAGGGACAGGGGCGTATGGCTACACCTTC.

The chain links TRBV2 to TRBJ2-7, with 7 nucleotides matching TRBD2. This CDR3 contains 18 residues. Trimming cost V 1 base and J 4 bases; bases outside gene matches: 16. Germline V gene lookup returns CDR1 SNHLY and CDR2 FYNNEI. The CDR3 bases are TGTGCCAGCAGTGAAGACTTCCCAGCAGCTAGCGGTCTTTACGAGCAGTACTTC. Translated: CASSEDFPAASGLYEQYF. Full variable domain (remainder filled in from reference TRBV2 and TRBJ2-7): EPEVTQTPSHQVTQMGQEVILRCVPISNHLYFYWYRQILGQKVEFLVSFYNNEISEKSEIFDDQFSVERPDGSNFTLKIRSTKLEDSAMYFCASSEDFPAASGLYEQYFGPGTRLTVT.

The rearrangement uses TRBV27 and TRBJ2-7; D not certain. CDR1 and CDR2 (germline): MNHEY, SMNVEV (reference sequence). V lost 4 bases and J 2 bases, leaving 15 bases between the germline ends. This CDR3 has 15 amino acids. The CDR3, as DNA: TGTGCCAGCAGTTCCGGCGCGGAGCCAACCTACGAGCAGTACTTC. It specifies CASSSGAEPTYEQYF.

The chain carries TRBV2 and TRBJ2-3; D is unresolved. This CDR3 has 13 residues. The ends were cut back, 3 bases at V and 1 base at J, with 5 bases in the middle. The V gene's germline CDR1 is SNHLY and CDR2 FYNNEI. CDR3 loop: CASSDSGTDTQYF. The CDR3 nucleotides read TGTGCCAGCAGTGATTCAGGCACAGATACGCAGTATTTT.

This chain uses TRBV30 with TRBJ2-5; TRBD1 aligns across 9 bases. CDR1 and CDR2 (germline): GTSNPN, SVGIG (reference sequence). V was clipped by 6 bases and J by 0 bases; unmatched bases: 11. The CDR3 consists of 16 residues. The CDR3 DNA is TGTGCCTGCAATAAGGGGACAGGGTCGTACCAAGAGACCCAGTACTTC. Translation gives CACNKGTGSYQETQYF.

The chain carries TRBV6-1 and TRBJ2-7, with 9 bases that match TRBD1. The CDR3 runs to 15 residues. Germline CDR1 and CDR2: MNHNS and SASEGT. V lost 3 bases, J lost 0 bases, and 3 bases stayed unmatched. CDR3 coding DNA: TGTGCCAGCAGTGAGGGGACAGGGCCCTCCTACGAGCAGTACTTC. This encodes CASSEGTGPSYEQYF.

The chain links TRBV30 to TRBJ2-3; D may be TRBD2 (7 bases). Germline V gene lookup returns CDR1 GTSNPN and CDR2 SVGIG (reference sequence). This CDR3 region has 14 residues. V gave up 0 bases and J gave up 4 bases, with 11 bases separating them. CDR3 region: CAWSVAGAADTQYF. CDR3 in DNA: TGTGCCTGGAGTGTTGCGGGGGCCGCAGATACGCAGTATTTT.

The chain carries TRBV12-3 or TRBV12-4 and TRBJ1-1, with D possibly TRBD1 on 5 matching bases. The CDR3 is 13 amino acids. The V end was cut by 5 bases, the J end by 5 bases, with 12 bases between. Written as DNA, the CDR3 is TGTGCCAGCAGTCCGAAGGGGATGACTGAAGCTTTCTTT. As protein: CASSPKGMTEAFF.

This clone has a single count. This sequence joins TRBV9 and TRBJ2-3, with D unresolved. Germline lookup yields CDR1 SGDLS and CDR2 YYNGEE. The CDR3 runs to 14 residues. V lost 0 bases and J lost 4, with 9 bases in between. The CDR3 is CASSVGASPDTQYF. CDR3 in DNA: TGTGCCAGCAGCGTAGGGGCCTCTCCAGATACGCAGTATTTT.

The chain employs TRBV9 and TRBJ2-3; 12 nucleotides agree with TRBD1. The CDR3 sequence is 17 residues long. After removal of 2 bases from V and 9 bases from J, the junction contained 13 bases not matched to a gene. Germline values: CDR1 SGDLS, CDR2 YYNGEE. The DNA for the CDR3 is TGTGCCAGCAGCGTTCGACCGGGACAGGGGGCTTCAGGGACGCAGTATTTT. It is translated as CASSVRPGQGASGTQYF.

The CDR3 loop reads CATRDSQGGEKLFF. Here the CDR3 DNA reads TGTGCCACGCGGGATTCACAGGGGGGAGAAAAACTGTTTTTT. This chain connects TRBV10-3 to TRBJ1-4; 8 bases are shared with TRBD1. This CDR3 is built from 14 residues. Germline loops: CDR1 ENHRY, CDR2 SYGVKD. With 10 bases clipped from V and 8 bases from J, the junction kept 12 bases outside the gene matches.

This clone was seen just once. This chain links TRBV2 with TRBJ1-1; D not certain. V lost 4 bases, J lost 4 bases, and 10 bases lay in between. This CDR3 is built from 13 residues. Germline values: CDR1 SNHLY, CDR2 FYNNEI. This CDR3 reads CASSVRGSTEAFF. DNA for the CDR3: TGTGCCAGCAGTGTTCGGGGTAGCACTGAAGCTTTCTTT.

The chain recombines TRBV4-1 with TRBJ1-4; D gene unclear. V lost 3 bases and J lost 7, with 18 bases in between. The CDR3 length is 16 residues. The germline V gene has CDR1 MGHRA and CDR2 YSYEKL. The CDR3 coding sequence is TGCGCCAGCAGCCAGCCCCATAAATCAGATCGTGAAAAACTGTTTTTT. Translated: CASSQPHKSDREKLFF.

A note on this clone: The same CDR3 is also encoded by other DNA sequences in this sample. The chain recombines TRBV15 with TRBJ1-4; D gene unclear. This CDR3 contains 15 residues. Germline V gene lookup returns CDR1 LNHNV and CDR2 YYDKDF (reference sequence). The ends were cut back, 1 base at V and 5 bases at J, with 11 bases in the middle. DNA for the CDR3: TGTGCCACCAGCAGAGGGTTTACCGGGAATGAAAAACTGTTTTTT. Amino acid sequence: CATSRGFTGNEKLFF.